This T cell receptor (beta chain) was sequenced during a study of CXCR3-negative and CXCR3-positive naive CD8 T cells. Study-wide results and caveats: CXCR3-expressing naive cells carried TRB CDR3s more hydrophobic than those of CXCR3-negative naive cells.

The authors made the TRB cDNA libraries by 5' RACE using UMI labels. From its re-call of the 5' RACE reads, TCRdb lists each CDR3 protein once, without DNA. The ten most abundant clones cover around 2% of a sample with over 40,000 distinct CDR3 sequences. Turning to this clonotype: The antigen is undetermined.

This CDR3 contains 15 residues. Looked up from germline, CDR1 is LNHDA and CDR2 is SQIVND (reference sequence). Using triplicate sorts, 300,000 cells were collected each time from every CD8+ T cell subset. The chain recombines TRBV19 with TRBJ2-3; TCRdb's assignment of TRBD1 cannot be checked, as there is no DNA. Sequences were obtained from naive CXCR3- CD8+ T cells from blood. Documented subset: CD45RO-CCR7+CD27+CD95- naive CD8+ T cells lacking CXCR3 (TNR3-). The origin of this receptor is a human donor in good health. Some clones in this sample may be carry-over from other donors' samples. CDR3 region: CASSIGDRDPDTQYF.